The source of this T cell receptor (beta chain) is a study of technical replicates of blood from a handful of donors. Here immunoSEQ multiplex PCR was the method, and the copy in TCRdb shows in-frame clones only, minus some. The repertoire holds around 49,000 clones, with roughly 95% as singletons. Germline assignment: CDR1 KGHSH and CDR2 LQKENI. The V gene end was trimmed by 7 bases and the J gene end by 2 bases; junction bases not matched to a gene: 9. This CDR3 comprises 17 residues. Sequenced sample: T cells isolated from PBMCs. This sequence originates from a human donor in good health. The chain combines TRBV18 with TRBJ2-6, with TRBD1 matching over 9 bases. The CDR3 DNA follows: TGTGCCAGCTGTGAACAGGGGGCGCTAACTGGGGCCAACGTCCTGACTTTC. As protein: CASCEQGALTGANVLTF.